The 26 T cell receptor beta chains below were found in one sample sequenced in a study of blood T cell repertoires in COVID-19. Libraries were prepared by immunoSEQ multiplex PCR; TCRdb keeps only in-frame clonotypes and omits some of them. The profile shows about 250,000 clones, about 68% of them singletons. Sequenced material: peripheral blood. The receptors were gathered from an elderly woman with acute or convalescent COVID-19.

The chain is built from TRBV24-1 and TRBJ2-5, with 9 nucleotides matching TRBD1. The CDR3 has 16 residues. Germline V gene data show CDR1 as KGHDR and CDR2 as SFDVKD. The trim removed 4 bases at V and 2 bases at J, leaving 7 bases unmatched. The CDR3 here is CATSEVTGQGQETQYF. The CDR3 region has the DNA TGTGCCACCAGTGAAGTAACCGGACAGGGGCAAGAGACCCAGTACTTC.

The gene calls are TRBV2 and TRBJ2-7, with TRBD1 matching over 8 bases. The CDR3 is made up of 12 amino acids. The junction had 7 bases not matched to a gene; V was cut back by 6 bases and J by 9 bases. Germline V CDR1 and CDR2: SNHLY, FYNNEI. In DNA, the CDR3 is TGTGCCAGCAGGACTACAGGGGGGCCGCAGTACTTC. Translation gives CASRTTGGPQYF.

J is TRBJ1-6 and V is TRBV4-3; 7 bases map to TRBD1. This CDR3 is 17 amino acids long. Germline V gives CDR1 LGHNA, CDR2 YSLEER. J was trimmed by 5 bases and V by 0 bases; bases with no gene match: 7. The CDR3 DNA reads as TGCGCCAGCAGCCAAGACCCGACAGGGACCGATAATTCACCCCTCCACTTT. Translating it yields CASSQDPTGTDNSPLHF.

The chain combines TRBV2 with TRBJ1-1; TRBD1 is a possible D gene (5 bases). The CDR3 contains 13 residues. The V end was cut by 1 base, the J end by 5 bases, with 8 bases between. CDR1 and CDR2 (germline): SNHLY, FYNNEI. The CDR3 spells CASSEEGFTEAFF. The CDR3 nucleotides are TGTGCCAGCAGTGAAGAGGGGTTTACTGAAGCTTTCTTT.

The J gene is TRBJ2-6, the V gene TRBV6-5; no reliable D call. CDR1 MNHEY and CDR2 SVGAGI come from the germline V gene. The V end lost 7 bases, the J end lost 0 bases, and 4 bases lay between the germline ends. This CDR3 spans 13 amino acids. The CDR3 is CASKLSGANVLTF. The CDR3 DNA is TGTGCCAGCAAACTCTCTGGGGCCAACGTCCTGACTTTC.

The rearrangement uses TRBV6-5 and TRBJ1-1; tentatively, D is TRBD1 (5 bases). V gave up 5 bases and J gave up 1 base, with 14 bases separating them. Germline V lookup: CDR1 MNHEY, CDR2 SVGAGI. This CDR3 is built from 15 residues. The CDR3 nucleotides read TGTGCCAGCAGTATGCGACAGAACCAGAACACTGAAGCTTTCTTT. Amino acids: CASSMRQNQNTEAFF.

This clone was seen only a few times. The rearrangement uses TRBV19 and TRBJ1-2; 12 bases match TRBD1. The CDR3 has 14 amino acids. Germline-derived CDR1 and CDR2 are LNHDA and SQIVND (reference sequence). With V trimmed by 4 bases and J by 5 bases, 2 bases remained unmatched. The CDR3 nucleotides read TGTGCCAGTAGTAGGGACAGGGGGCGATATGGCTACACCTTC. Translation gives CASSRDRGRYGYTF.

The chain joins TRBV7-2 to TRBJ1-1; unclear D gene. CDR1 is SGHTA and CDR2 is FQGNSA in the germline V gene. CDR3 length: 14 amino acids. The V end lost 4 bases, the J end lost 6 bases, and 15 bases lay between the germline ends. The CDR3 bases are TGTGCCAGCAGCTCCGCCGGGGTTGACTCTGAAGCTTTCTTT. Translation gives CASSSAGVDSEAFF.

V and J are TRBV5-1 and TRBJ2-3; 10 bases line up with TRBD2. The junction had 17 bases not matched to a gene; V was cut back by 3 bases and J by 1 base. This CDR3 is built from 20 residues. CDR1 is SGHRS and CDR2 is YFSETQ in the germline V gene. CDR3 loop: CASSSPSGRAEVVGTDTQYF. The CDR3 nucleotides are TGCGCCAGCAGCTCCCCCAGCGGGAGGGCCGAAGTTGTTGGCACAGATACGCAGTATTTT.

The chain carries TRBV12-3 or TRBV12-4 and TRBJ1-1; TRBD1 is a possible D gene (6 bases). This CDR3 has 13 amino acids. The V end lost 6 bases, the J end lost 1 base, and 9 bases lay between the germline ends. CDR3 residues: CASRGRGNTEAFF. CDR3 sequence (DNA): TGTGCCAGCAGGGGCAGGGGGAACACTGAAGCTTTCTTT.

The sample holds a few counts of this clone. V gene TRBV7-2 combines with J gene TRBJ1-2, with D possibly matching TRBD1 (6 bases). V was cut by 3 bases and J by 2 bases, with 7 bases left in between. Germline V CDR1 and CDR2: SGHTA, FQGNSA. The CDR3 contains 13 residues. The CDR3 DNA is TGTGCCAGCAGCTTTACAGGGAACTATGGCTACACCTTC. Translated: CASSFTGNYGYTF.

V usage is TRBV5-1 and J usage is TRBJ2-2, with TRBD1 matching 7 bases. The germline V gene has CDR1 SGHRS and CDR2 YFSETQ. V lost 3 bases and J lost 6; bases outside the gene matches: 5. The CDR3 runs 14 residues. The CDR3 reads CASSSTTGAGELFF. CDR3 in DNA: TGCGCCAGCAGCTCGACCACAGGGGCCGGGGAGCTGTTTTTT.

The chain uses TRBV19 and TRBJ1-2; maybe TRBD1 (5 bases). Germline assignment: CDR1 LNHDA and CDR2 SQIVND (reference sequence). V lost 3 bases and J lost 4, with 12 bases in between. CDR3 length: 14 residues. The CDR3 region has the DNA TGTGCCAGTAGTATGTCGTCCAGGGCCTATGGCTACACCTTC. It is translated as CASSMSSRAYGYTF.

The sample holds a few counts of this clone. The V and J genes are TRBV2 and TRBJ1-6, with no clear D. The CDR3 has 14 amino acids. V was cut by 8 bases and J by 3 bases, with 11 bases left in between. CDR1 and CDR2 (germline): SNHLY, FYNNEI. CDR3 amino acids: CASQLFGYNSPLHF. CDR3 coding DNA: TGTGCCAGCCAACTTTTTGGCTATAATTCACCCCTCCACTTT.

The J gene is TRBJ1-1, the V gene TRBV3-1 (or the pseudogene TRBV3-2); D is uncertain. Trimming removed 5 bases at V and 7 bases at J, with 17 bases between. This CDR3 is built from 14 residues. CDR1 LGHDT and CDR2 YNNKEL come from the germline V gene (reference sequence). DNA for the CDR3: TGTGCCAGCAGCGCGGGTGGAAGCCGCCGTGAAGCTTTCTTT. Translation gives CASSAGGSRREAFF.

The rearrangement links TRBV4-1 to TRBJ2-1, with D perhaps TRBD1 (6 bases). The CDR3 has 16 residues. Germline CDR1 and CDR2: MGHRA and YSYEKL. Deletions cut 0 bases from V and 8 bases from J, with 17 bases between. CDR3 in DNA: TGCGCCAGCAGCCAAGATCGCGGCAGGGGAAGGGATGAGCAGTTCTTC. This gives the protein CASSQDRGRGRDEQFF.

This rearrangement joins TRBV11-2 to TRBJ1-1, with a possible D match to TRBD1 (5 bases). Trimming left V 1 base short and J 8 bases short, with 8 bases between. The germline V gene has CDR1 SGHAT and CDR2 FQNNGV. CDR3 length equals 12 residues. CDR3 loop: CASSLGRTEAFF. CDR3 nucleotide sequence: TGTGCCAGCAGCTTAGGCAGGACAGAAGCTTTCTTT.

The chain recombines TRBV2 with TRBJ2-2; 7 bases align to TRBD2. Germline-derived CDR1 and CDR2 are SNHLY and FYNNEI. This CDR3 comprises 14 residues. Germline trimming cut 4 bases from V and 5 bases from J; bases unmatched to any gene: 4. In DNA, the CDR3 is TGTGCCAGCAGTGGGAGCGGGGCAACCGGGGAGCTGTTTTTT. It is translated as CASSGSGATGELFF.

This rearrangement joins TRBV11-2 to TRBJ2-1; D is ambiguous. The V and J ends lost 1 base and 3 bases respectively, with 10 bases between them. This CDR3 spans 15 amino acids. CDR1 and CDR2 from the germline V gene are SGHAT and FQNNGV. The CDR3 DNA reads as TGTGCCAGCAGCTTAGGGCAGGTTCGCTACAATGAGCAGTTCTTC. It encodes CASSLGQVRYNEQFF.

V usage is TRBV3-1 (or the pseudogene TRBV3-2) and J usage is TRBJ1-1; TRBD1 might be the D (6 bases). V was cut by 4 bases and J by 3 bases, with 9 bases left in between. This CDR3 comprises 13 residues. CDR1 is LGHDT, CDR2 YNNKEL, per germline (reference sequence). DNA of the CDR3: TGTGCCAGCAGCCCACGACAGGACACTGAAGCTTTCTTT. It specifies CASSPRQDTEAFF.

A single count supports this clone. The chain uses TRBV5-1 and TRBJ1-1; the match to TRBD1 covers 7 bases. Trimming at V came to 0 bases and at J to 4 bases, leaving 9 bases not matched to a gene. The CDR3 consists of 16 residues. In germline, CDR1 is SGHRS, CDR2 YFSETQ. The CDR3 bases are TGCGCCAGCAGCTTGGGACAGGGAGGTCCGGGCACTGAAGCTTTCTTT. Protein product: CASSLGQGGPGTEAFF.

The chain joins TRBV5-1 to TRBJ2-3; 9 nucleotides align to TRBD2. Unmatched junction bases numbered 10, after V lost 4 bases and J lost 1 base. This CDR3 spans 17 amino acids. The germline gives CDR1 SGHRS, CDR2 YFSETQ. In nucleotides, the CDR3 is TGCGCCAGCAGCCTATGGGGGGGACTAGCCGGCACAGATACGCAGTATTTT. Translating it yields CASSLWGGLAGTDTQYF.

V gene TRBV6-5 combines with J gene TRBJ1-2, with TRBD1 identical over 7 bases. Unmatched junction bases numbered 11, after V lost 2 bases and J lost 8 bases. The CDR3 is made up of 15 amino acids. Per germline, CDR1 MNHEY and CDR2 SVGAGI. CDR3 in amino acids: CASSYAGQTNLGYTF. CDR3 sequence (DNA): TGTGCCAGCAGTTACGCGGGACAGACCAACTTAGGCTACACCTTC.

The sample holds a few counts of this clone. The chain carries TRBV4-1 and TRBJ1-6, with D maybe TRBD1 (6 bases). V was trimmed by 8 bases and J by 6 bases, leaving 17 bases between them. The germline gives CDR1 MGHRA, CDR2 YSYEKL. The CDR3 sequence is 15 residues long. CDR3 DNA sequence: TGCGCCAGCGGGGAGGGGCAGGGGACTAATTCACCCCTCCACTTT. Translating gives CASGEGQGTNSPLHF.

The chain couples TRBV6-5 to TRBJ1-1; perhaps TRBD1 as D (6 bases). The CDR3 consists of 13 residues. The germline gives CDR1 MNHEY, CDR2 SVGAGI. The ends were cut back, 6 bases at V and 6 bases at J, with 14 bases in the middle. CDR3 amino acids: CASRPQGYSEAFF. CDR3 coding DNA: TGTGCCAGCAGACCACAGGGTTACTCTGAAGCTTTCTTT.

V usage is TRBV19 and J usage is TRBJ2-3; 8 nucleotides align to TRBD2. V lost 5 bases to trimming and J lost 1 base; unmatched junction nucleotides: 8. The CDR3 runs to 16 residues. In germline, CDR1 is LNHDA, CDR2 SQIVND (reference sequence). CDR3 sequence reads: CASSPLPTSGTDTQYF. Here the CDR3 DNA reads TGTGCCAGTAGTCCCCTTCCGACTAGCGGCACAGATACGCAGTATTTT.